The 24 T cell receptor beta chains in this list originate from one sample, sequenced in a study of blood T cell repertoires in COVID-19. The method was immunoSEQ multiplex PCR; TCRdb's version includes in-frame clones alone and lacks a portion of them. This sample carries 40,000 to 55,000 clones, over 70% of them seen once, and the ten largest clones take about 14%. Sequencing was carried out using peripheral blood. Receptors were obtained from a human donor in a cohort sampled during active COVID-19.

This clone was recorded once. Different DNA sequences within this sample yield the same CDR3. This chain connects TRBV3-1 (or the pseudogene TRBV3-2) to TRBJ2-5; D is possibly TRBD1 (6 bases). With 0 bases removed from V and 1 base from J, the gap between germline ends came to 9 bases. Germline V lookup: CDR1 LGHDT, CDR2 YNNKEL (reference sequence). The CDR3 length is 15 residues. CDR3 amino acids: CASSQDADSQETQYF. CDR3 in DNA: TGTGCCAGCAGCCAAGATGCGGACAGCCAAGAGACCCAGTACTTC.

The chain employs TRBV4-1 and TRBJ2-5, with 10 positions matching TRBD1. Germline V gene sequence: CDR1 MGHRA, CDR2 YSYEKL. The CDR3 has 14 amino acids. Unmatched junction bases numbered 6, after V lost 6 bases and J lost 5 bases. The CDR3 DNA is TGCGCCAGCAGTCGACAGGGGGCAGGGGAGACCCAGTACTTC. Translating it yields CASSRQGAGETQYF.

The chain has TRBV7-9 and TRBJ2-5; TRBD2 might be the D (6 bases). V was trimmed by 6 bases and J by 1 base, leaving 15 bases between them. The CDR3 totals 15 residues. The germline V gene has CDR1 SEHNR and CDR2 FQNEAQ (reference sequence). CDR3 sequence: CASSFIPGVQETQYF. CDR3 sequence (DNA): TGTGCCAGCAGTTTCATCCCGGGGGTCCAAGAGACCCAGTACTTC.

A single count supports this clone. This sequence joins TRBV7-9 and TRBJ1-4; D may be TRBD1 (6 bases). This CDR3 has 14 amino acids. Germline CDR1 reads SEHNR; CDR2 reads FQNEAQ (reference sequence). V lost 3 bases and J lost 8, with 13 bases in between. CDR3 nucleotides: TGTGCCAGCAGCTTGCGGACAGTGGCGGAAAAACTGTTTTTT. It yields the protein CASSLRTVAEKLFF.

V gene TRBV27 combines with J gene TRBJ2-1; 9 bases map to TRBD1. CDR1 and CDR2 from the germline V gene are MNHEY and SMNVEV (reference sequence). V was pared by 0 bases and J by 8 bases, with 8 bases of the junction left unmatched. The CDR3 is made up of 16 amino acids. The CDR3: CASSLSNSGQGHEQFF. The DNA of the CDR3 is TGTGCCAGCAGTTTATCTAATTCGGGACAGGGTCATGAGCAGTTCTTC.

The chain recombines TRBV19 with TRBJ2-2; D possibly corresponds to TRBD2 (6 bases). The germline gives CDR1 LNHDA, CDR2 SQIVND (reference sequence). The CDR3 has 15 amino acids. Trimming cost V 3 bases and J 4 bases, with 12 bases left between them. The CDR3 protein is CASSMEGLSTGELFF. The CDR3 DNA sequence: TGTGCCAGTAGTATGGAGGGGCTATCCACCGGGGAGCTGTTTTTT.

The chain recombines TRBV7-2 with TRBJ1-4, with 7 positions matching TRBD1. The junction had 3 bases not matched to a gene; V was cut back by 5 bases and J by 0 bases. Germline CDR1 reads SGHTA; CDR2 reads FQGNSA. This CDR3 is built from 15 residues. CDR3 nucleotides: TGTGCCAGCAGCCCCGACAGGGCAACTAATGAAAAACTGTTTTTT. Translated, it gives CASSPDRATNEKLFF.

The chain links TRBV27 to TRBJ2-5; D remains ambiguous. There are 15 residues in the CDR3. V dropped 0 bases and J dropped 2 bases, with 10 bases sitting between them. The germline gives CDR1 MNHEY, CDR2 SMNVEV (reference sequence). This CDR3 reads CASSLSWSEQETQYF. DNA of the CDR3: TGTGCCAGCAGTTTATCGTGGAGCGAGCAAGAGACCCAGTACTTC.

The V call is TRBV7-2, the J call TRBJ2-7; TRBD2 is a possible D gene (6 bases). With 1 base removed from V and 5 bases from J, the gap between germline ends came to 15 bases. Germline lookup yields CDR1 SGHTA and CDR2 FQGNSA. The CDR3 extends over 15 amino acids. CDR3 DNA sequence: TGTGCCAGCAGCTTAGATACCGGGACTGGCAACGAGCAGTACTTC. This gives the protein CASSLDTGTGNEQYF.

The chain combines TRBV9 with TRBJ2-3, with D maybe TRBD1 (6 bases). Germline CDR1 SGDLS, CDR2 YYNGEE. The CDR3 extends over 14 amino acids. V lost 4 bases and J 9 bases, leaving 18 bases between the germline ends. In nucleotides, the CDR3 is TGTGCCAGCAGCCAAACAGGGTCCCGAGGGACGCAGTATTTT. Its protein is CASSQTGSRGTQYF.

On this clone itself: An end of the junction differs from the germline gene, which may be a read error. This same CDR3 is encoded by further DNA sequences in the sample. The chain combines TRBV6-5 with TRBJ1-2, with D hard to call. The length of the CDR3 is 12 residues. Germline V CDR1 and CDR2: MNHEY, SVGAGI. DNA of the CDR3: TGTGCTAGCAGTAGGGAGTTGAGGGGCTACACCTTC. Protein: CASSRELRGYTF.

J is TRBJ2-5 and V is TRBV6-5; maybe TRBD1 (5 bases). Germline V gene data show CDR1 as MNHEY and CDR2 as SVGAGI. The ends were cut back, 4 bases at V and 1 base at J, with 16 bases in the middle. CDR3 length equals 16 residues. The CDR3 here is CASSSTRTRGQETQYF. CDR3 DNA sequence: TGTGCCAGCAGTTCTACCAGGACAAGGGGCCAAGAGACCCAGTACTTC.

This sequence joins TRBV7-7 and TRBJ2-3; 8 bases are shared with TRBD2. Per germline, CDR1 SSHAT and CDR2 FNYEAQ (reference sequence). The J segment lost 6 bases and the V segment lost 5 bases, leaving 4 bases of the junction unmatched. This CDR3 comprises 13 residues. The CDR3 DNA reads TGTGCCAGCAGCCCGGAGCGGGAGGATACGCAGTATTTT. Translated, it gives CASSPEREDTQYF. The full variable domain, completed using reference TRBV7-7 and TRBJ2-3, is GAGVSQSPRYKVTKRGQDVTLRCDPISSHATLYWYQQALGQGPEFLTYFNYEAQPDKSGLPSDRFSAERPEGSISTLTIQRTEQRDSAMYRCASSPEREDTQYFGPGTRLTVL.

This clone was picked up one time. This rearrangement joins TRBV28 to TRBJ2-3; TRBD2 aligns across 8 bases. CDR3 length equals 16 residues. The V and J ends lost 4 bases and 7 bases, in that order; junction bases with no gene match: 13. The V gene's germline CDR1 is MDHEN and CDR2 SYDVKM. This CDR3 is CASSSPVSGIINTQYF. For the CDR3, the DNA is TGTGCCAGCAGTTCGCCCGTTAGCGGGATAATAAATACGCAGTATTTT.

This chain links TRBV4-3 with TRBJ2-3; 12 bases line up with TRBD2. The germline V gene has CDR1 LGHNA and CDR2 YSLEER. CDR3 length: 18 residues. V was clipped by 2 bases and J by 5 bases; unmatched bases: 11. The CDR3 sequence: CASSQRTTTSGSGDTQYF. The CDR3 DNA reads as TGCGCCAGCAGCCAAAGGACAACGACTAGCGGGAGTGGAGATACGCAGTATTTT.

Here the CDR3 DNA reads TGCAGCGTTTCAAGCGGTGCCTTTGCCTACGAGCAGTACTTC. This codes for CSVSSGAFAYEQYF. V usage is TRBV29-1 and J usage is TRBJ2-7; perhaps TRBD2 as D (5 bases). CDR3 size: 14 residues. From germline, CDR1 is SQVTM and CDR2 ANQGSEA. The V end was cut by 5 bases, the J end by 2 bases, with 16 bases between.

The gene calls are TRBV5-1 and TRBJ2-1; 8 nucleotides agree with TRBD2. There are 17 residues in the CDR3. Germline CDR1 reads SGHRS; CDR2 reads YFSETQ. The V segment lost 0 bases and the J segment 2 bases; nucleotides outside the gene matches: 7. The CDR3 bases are TGCGCCAGCAGCTTGGTGCCTAGCGGGTCCACCTACAATGAGCAGTTCTTC. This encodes CASSLVPSGSTYNEQFF.

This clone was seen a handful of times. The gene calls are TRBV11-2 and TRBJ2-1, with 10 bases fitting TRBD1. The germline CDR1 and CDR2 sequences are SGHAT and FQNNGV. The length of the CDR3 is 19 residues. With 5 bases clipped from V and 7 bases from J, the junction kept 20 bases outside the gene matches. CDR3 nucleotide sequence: TGTGCCAGCAGCCGCGACAGGGGGCGCCGTCGGGAGAGTGGGAATGAGCAGTTCTTC. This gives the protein CASSRDRGRRRESGNEQFF.

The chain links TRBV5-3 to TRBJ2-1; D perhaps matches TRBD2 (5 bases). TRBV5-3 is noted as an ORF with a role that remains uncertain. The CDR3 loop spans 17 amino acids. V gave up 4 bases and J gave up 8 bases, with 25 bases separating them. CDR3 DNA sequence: TGTGCCAGAAGCGCCCCTGAATCTAACGGGAATAATTATGAGCAGTTCTTC. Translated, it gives CARSAPESNGNNYEQFF.

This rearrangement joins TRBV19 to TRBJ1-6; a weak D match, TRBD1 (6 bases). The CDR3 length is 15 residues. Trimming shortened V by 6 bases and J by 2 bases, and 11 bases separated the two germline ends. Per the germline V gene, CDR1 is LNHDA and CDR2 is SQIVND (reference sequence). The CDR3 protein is CASSPGTTYNSPLHF. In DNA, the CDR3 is TGTGCCAGTAGCCCGGGGACAACCTATAATTCACCCCTCCACTTT. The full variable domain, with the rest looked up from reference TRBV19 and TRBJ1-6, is DGGITQSPKYLFRKEGQNVTLSCEQNLNHDAMYWYRQDPGQGLRLIYYSQIVNDFQKGDIAEGYSVSREKKESFPLTVTSAQKNPTAFYLCASSPGTTYNSPLHFGNGTRLTVT.

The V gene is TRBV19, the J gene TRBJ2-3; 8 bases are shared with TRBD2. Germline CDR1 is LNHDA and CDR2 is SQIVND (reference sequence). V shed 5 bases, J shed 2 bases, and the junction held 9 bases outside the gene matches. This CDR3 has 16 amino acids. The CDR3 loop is CASSPTSGGYTDTQYF. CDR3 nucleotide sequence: TGTGCCAGTAGTCCTACTAGCGGAGGGTACACAGATACGCAGTATTTT.

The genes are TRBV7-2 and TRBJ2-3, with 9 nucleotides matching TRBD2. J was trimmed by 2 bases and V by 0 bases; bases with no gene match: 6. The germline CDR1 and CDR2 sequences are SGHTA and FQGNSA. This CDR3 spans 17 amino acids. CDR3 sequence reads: CASSLAAGTSLTDTQYF. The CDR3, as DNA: TGTGCCAGCAGCTTAGCTGCCGGGACTAGCCTCACAGATACGCAGTATTTT.

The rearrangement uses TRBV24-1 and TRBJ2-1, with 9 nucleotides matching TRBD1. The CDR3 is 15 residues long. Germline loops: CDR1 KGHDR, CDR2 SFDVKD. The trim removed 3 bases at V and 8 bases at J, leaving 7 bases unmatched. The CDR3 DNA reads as TGTGCCACCAGTGATCTCCGGGACAGGGCCCATGAGCAGTTCTTC. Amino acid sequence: CATSDLRDRAHEQFF.

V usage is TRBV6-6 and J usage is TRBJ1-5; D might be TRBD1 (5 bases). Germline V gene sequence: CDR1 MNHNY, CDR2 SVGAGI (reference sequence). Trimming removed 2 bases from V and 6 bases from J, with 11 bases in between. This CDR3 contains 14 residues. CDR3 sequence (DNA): TGTGCCAGCAGTTACGGGGGAGGGGCTCAGCCCCAGCATTTT. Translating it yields CASSYGGGAQPQHF.